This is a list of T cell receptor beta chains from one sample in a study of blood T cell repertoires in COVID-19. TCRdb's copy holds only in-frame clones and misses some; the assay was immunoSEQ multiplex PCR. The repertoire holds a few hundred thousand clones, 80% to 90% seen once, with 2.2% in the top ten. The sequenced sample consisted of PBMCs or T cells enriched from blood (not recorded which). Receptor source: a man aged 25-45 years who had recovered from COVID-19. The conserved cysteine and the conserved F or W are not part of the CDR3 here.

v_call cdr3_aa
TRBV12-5 ASGLDSFGAPPTNEKLF
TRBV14 ASSHRQGRHTEAF
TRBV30 AWSGQGGTEAF
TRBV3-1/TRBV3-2 ASSQETGGTEAF
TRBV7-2 ASSPRGYQETQY
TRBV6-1 ASSEEGGGPLH
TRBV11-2 ASSFPLNTGELF
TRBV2 ASNPGTGNGYT
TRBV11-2 ASSRDRGTEAF
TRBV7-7 ATLGGSGYT
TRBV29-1 SVSGGQQETQY
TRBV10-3 AIRGTGGADQPQH
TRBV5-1 ASSLMGQGNEKLF
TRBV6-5 ASQGGGKLF
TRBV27 ASSLRGTGGYEQY
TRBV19 ASRDSFTREKLF
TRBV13 ASSLDTAGGPYEQY
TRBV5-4 ASSPTSGGQIPYNEQF
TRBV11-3 ASSRSRGGTQETQY
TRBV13 ASSFRGTEAF
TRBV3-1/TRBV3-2 ASSPRDNTGELF
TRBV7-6 ASSLSQGSAINEQF
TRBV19 ASTQTGTGLSPLH
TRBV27 ASNKGTGNNSPLH
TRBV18 ASSPGTVGSPLH
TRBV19 ASSPIEKNTEAF
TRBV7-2 ASSSSGTDTQY